This TCR beta chain was identified in a study of control samples from healthy donors and cancer patients. CDR1 is LNHNV, CDR2 YYDKDF, per germline (reference sequence). Trimming stripped 0 bases from V and 4 bases from J, with 6 bases between. The CDR3 loop spans 14 amino acids. The data were produced by immunoSEQ multiplex PCR, yet TCRdb's version contains in-frame clones alone and is incomplete. The table records about 99,000 clones, about 89% of them present only once. This clonotype was obtained from a man in his 60s with lung cancer. The sample taken for sequencing was PBMCs. The chain employs TRBV15 and TRBJ1-4; D unresolved. The CDR3 here is CATSREQVNEKLFF. CDR3 nucleotides: TGTGCCACCAGCAGAGAGCAGGTTAATGAAAAACTGTTTTTT.